This TCR beta chain was identified in a study of blood T cell repertoires in COVID-19. Study overall: Spain, Italy and the United States supplied samples that represented acute and convalescent COVID-19. From T cells, B-cell-depleted T cells, or PBMCs came the material, which was cDNA or gDNA.

Libraries were prepared by immunoSEQ multiplex PCR; TCRdb keeps only in-frame clonotypes and omits some of them. The table records about 280,000 clones, about 90% of them present only once. The germline V gene has CDR1 MNHEY and CDR2 SVGAGI. This CDR3 comprises 15 residues. V was trimmed by 6 bases and J by 1 base, leaving 12 bases between them. The receptor's source is a woman aged 25 to 39 with acute COVID-19. V gene TRBV6-5 combines with J gene TRBJ2-2; D call uncertain. Sequenced material: PBMCs or T cells enriched from blood (not recorded which). CDR3 protein: CASSRGGGNTGELFF. In DNA, the CDR3 is TGTGCCAGCAGCCGCGGCGGCGGGAACACCGGGGAGCTGTTTTTT.